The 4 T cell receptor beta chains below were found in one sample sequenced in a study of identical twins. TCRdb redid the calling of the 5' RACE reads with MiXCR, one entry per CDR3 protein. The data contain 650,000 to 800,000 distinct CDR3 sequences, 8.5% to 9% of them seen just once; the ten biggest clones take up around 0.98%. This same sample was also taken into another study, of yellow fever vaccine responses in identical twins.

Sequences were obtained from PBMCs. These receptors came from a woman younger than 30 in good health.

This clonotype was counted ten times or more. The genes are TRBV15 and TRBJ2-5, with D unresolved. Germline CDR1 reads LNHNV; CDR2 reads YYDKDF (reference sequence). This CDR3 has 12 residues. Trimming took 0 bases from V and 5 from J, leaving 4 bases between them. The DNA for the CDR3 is TGTGCCACCAGCAGAGAAGCGGAGACCCAGTACTTC. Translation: CATSREAETQYF. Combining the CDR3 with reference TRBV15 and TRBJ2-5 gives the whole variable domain DAMVIQNPRYQVTQFGKPVTLSCSQTLNHNVMYWYQQKSSQAPKLLFHYYDKDFNNEADTPDNFQSRRPNTSFCFLDIRSPGLGDTAMYLCATSREAETQYFGPGTRLLVL.

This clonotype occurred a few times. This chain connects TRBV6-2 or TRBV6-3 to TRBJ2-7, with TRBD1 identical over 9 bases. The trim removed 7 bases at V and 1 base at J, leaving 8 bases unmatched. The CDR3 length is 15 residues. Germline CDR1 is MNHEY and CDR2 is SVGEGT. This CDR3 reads CASTPSGTGSYEQYF. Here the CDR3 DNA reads TGTGCCAGCACCCCTTCCGGGACAGGGTCCTACGAGCAGTACTTC.

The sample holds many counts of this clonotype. The chain's CDR3 is CSVDWGYNEQFF. The DNA of the CDR3 is TGCAGCGTTGACTGGGGCTACAATGAGCAGTTCTTC. The chain joins TRBV29-1 to TRBJ2-1; D unclear. The germline CDR1 and CDR2 sequences are SQVTM and ANQGSEA. Trimming took off 3 bases at V and 3 bases at J, with 6 bases between the two ends. The CDR3 contains 12 residues.

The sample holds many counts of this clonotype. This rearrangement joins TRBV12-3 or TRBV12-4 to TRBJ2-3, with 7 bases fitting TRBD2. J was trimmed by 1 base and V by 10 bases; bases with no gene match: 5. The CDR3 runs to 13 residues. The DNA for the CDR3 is TGTGCCAACCAAGCGGGGCGCACAGATACGCAGTATTTT. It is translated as CANQAGRTDTQYF.